These T cell receptor beta chains were read from a single sample in a study of OX40 agonist ivuxolimab in advanced cancers. Assay used: immunoSEQ multiplex PCR; TCRdb lists only in-frame clones, some missing. Counted here are over 85,000 clones, 90% to 95% occurring once; the ten biggest clones make up roughly 0.31%. The input for sequencing was CD4+ or CD8+ T cells sorted from blood, taken in a trial of the OX40 agonist ivuxolimab. The receptors come from an adult with an advanced solid tumor such as melanoma, head and neck, liver or kidney cancer. The CDR3 runs from the conserved cysteine through the conserved F or W. D genes are given only for firm matches. The size entry is marked missing in some rows and otherwise reads once, few, many or a size class.

V: TRBV2; J: TRBJ2-7; size: .; D: TRBD2; CDR3: CASRSSSGTGEQYF; DNA: TGTGCCAGCAGGTCGTCCAGCGGGACGGGTGAGCAGTACTTC
V: TRBV7-2; J: TRBJ2-7; size: .; D: TRBD1; CDR3: CASSLQTGTVGEQYF; DNA: TGTGCCAGCAGCCTTCAGACAGGGACCGTGGGGGAGCAGTACTTC
V: TRBV5-5; J: TRBJ1-4; size: .; D: TRBD1; CDR3: CASSPYRGGNEKLFF; DNA: TGTGCCAGCAGCCCATACAGGGGTGGAAATGAAAAACTGTTTTTT
V: TRBV5-1; J: TRBJ2-5; size: .; D: TRBD2; CDR3: CASSLASGNSETQYF; DNA: TGCGCCAGCAGCTTAGCTAGCGGGAATTCAGAGACCCAGTACTTC
V: TRBV7-2; J: TRBJ2-5; size: .; D: TRBD1; CDR3: CASSLTGTEKETQYF; DNA: TGTGCCAGCAGCCTTACCGGGACAGAGAAAGAGACCCAGTACTTC
V: TRBV7-6; J: TRBJ1-3; size: .; D: .; CDR3: CASSLRPPEGAGNTIYF; DNA: TGTGCCAGCAGCTTACGCCCCCCCGAAGGGGCTGGAAACACCATATATTTT
V: TRBV5-4; J: TRBJ2-7; size: .; D: .; CDR3: CASSLEAQGTYEQYF; DNA: TGTGCCAGCAGCTTGGAGGCACAGGGGACTTACGAGCAGTACTTC
V: TRBV5-4; J: TRBJ2-5; size: .; D: TRBD1; CDR3: CASSLLPGGRSRETQYF; DNA: TGTGCCAGCAGCTTGCTCCCAGGGGGTCGGTCTAGAGAGACCCAGTACTTC
V: TRBV29-1; J: TRBJ1-5; size: .; D: .; CDR3: CSVSPGINQPQHF; DNA: TGCAGCGTAAGCCCAGGGATCAATCAGCCCCAGCATTTT
V: TRBV23-1; J: TRBJ2-4; size: .; D: .; CDR3: CASSQSQGAKNIQYF; DNA: TGCGCCAGCAGTCAATCACAGGGAGCCAAAAACATTCAGTACTTC
V: TRBV5-1; J: TRBJ2-1; size: .; D: TRBD2; CDR3: CASSLDWTSFNEQFF; DNA: TGCGCCAGCAGCTTGGATTGGACTAGCTTTAATGAGCAGTTCTTC
V: TRBV6-5; J: TRBJ1-3; size: .; D: TRBD1; CDR3: CASRPQGAGNTIYF; DNA: TGTGCCAGCAGGCCACAGGGGGCAGGAAACACCATATATTTT
V: TRBV5-7; J: TRBJ2-5; size: .; D: .; CDR3: CASRPWRQETQYF; DNA: TGTGCCAGCCGCCCGTGGCGGCAAGAGACCCAGTACTTC
V: TRBV30; J: TRBJ2-3; size: .; D: .; CDR3: CAWSVIDTQYF; DNA: TGTGCCTGGAGTGTAATAGATACGCAGTATTTT
V: TRBV7-6; J: TRBJ2-5; size: once; D: .; CDR3: CASSSGLGFVETQYF; DNA: TGTGCCAGCAGCTCAGGACTGGGGTTCGTGGAGACCCAGTACTTC
V: TRBV6-1; J: TRBJ2-5; size: .; D: .; CDR3: CASSANLASRGQETQYF; DNA: TGTGCCAGCAGTGCTAACCTAGCCAGCAGGGGCCAAGAGACCCAGTACTTC
V: TRBV15; J: TRBJ2-3; size: .; D: .; CDR3: CATSSRALGTDTQYF; DNA: TGTGCCACCAGCAGCCGGGCCCTTGGGACAGATACGCAGTATTTT
V: TRBV19; J: TRBJ2-5; size: once; D: .; CDR3: CASSILNKQETQYF; DNA: TGTGCCAGTAGTATTTTGAACAAGCAAGAGACCCAGTACTTC
V: TRBV6-6; J: TRBJ2-7; size: .; D: .; CDR3: CASTPPTGGEQYF; DNA: TGTGCCAGCACCCCCCCTACGGGCGGGGAGCAGTACTTC
V: TRBV7-9; J: TRBJ1-2; size: .; D: .; CDR3: CASSRLSLDGRYGYTF; DNA: TGTGCCAGCAGCCGATTATCCCTGGACGGGAGGTATGGCTACACCTTC
V: TRBV5-4; J: TRBJ1-5; size: .; D: .; CDR3: CASSLPKERQLYSNQPQHF; DNA: TGTGCCAGCAGCTTGCCGAAAGAAAGACAGTTATATAGCAATCAGCCCCAGCATTTT
V: TRBV11-2; J: TRBJ2-7; size: few; D: .; CDR3: CASSFTVGIAYEQYF; DNA: TGTGCCAGCAGCTTTACAGTGGGCATCGCCTACGAGCAGTACTTC
V: TRBV2; J: TRBJ2-2; size: once; D: TRBD2; CDR3: CASSVRGAGLAGTTGELFF; DNA: TGTGCCAGCAGTGTCCGGGGGGCCGGGCTAGCGGGAACCACCGGGGAGCTGTTTTTT
V: TRBV30; J: TRBJ2-5; size: .; D: .; CDR3: CAWSKGTYQETQYF; DNA: TGTGCCTGGAGTAAGGGCACGTACCAAGAGACCCAGTACTTC
V: TRBV4-3; J: TRBJ1-1; size: once; D: TRBD1; CDR3: CASSQDAGGGTEAFF; DNA: TGCGCCAGCAGCCAAGATGCAGGGGGTGGCACTGAAGCTTTCTTT
V: TRBV4-1; J: TRBJ1-1; size: .; D: .; CDR3: CASSGRTENTEAFF; DNA: TGCGCCAGCAGCGGCCGGACAGAGAACACTGAAGCTTTCTTT
V: TRBV9; J: TRBJ2-3; size: .; D: .; CDR3: CASSVEGDTQYF; DNA: TGTGCCAGCAGCGTAGAAGGGGATACGCAGTATTTT
V: TRBV28; J: TRBJ1-4; size: few; D: .; CDR3: CASRGGAGVREKLFF; DNA: TGTGCCAGCAGGGGAGGCGCGGGCGTTCGGGAAAAACTGTTTTTT
V: TRBV7-2; J: TRBJ2-1; size: .; D: .; CDR3: CASSLPPYYNEQFF; DNA: TGTGCCAGCAGCTTACCCCCCTACTACAATGAGCAGTTCTTC
V: TRBV5-1; J: TRBJ1-4; size: .; D: .; CDR3: CASSLEATNEKLFF; DNA: TGCGCCAGCAGCTTGGAAGCAACTAATGAAAAACTGTTTTTT
V: TRBV28; J: TRBJ2-7; size: .; D: TRBD1; CDR3: CASSISGTGAREQYF; DNA: TGTGCCAGCAGCATCTCCGGGACAGGTGCAAGGGAGCAGTACTTC
V: TRBV30; J: TRBJ1-1; size: .; D: TRBD1; CDR3: CAWSPTGGTEAFF; DNA: TGTGCCTGGAGCCCGACAGGGGGCACTGAAGCTTTCTTT
V: TRBV19; J: TRBJ2-1; size: few; D: TRBD2; CDR3: CASRKGAGGSSYNEQFF; DNA: TGTGCCAGTAGAAAAGGAGCGGGAGGGTCCTCCTACAATGAGCAGTTCTTC
V: TRBV18; J: TRBJ2-7; size: .; D: TRBD2; CDR3: CASSLGTSGSGEQYF; DNA: TGTGCCAGCTCACTCGGGACTAGCGGGTCCGGCGAGCAGTACTTC
V: TRBV9; J: TRBJ2-7; size: .; D: TRBD1; CDR3: CASSEGQAPYEQYF; DNA: TGTGCCAGCAGCGAGGGACAGGCCCCCTACGAGCAGTACTTC
V: TRBV6-4; J: TRBJ2-7; size: .; D: TRBD2; CDR3: CASSGLAGGEQYF; DNA: TGTGCCAGCAGCGGACTAGCGGGAGGCGAGCAGTACTTC
V: TRBV30; J: TRBJ2-2; size: .; D: .; CDR3: CAWRRGSPTGELFF; DNA: TGTGCCTGGAGACGGGGGAGTCCCACCGGGGAGCTGTTTTTT
V: TRBV30; J: TRBJ2-2; size: .; D: .; CDR3: CAWSVRRKNTGELFF; DNA: TGTGCCTGGAGTGTAAGGCGGAAGAACACCGGGGAGCTGTTTTTT
V: TRBV19; J: TRBJ2-6; size: .; D: .; CDR3: CASSIKPLGDLGVLGANVLTF; DNA: TGTGCCAGTAGTATAAAACCCCTGGGGGACCTAGGAGTTCTCGGGGCCAACGTCCTGACTTTC